These T cell receptor beta chains were read from a single sample in a study of shared clonotypes between healthy human individuals. The method was immunoSEQ multiplex PCR; TCRdb's version includes in-frame clones alone and lacks a portion of them. The repertoire includes about 1,800,000 clones, about 95% of them detected once, and more than 0.95% sits in the top ten. Material: naive CD8+ T cells sorted from blood. The receptor set was obtained from a man younger than 30 in good health. The CDR3 runs from the conserved cysteine through the conserved F or W. Fields, in order: D gene, clone size, V gene, J gene, CDR3 DNA, CDR3 protein. D genes are given only for firm matches. Clone size, where shown, is once, few, many, or a class for clones that have expanded.

.	.	TRBV7-9	TRBJ1-5	TGTGCCAGCAGCTCTGAGGGGAATCAGCCCCAGCATTTT	CASSSEGNQPQHF
.	.	TRBV5-3	TRBJ1-6	TGTGCCAGAAGCTCCGGTTCTATGAGCTCCTATAATTCACCCCTCCACTTT	CARSSGSMSSYNSPLHF
.	.	TRBV4-3	TRBJ1-1	TGCGCCAGCAGCCAAGACCTGAGTGGGATGGTCCACCCGAACACTGAAGCTTTCTTT	CASSQDLSGMVHPNTEAFF
TRBD1	.	TRBV11-2	TRBJ2-7	TGTGCCAGCAGCCACGGGACAGGGACCTACGAGCAGTACTTC	CASSHGTGTYEQYF
TRBD2	.	TRBV6-5	TRBJ2-1	TGTGCCAGCAGTTACTTCGCGGGAGAGGGAAATGAGCAGTTCTTC	CASSYFAGEGNEQFF
.	.	TRBV11-3	TRBJ2-5	TGTGCCAGCAGCTTACGCAGCAAAGAGACCCAGTACTTC	CASSLRSKETQYF
.	.	TRBV4-2	TRBJ2-7	TGTGCCAGCAGCCAAGAGTCCCGCCCGGGAACCTACGAGCAGTACTTC	CASSQESRPGTYEQYF
TRBD2	.	TRBV10-2	TRBJ2-3	TGCGCCAGCAGTGAATCGGAACTAGCGGGAGGCACAGATACGCAGTATTTT	CASSESELAGGTDTQYF
.	.	TRBV6-1	TRBJ1-5	TGTGCCAGCAGTGCCGGCTTTGATTATAGCAATCAGCCCCAGCATTTT	CASSAGFDYSNQPQHF
.	.	TRBV7-9	TRBJ2-7	TGTGCCAGCAGCTTACCTTTCGGATTTGAGCAGTACTTC	CASSLPFGFEQYF
TRBD1	.	TRBV2	TRBJ2-7	TGTGCCAGCAGTGAGGGGACAGGCTTCTACGAGCAGTACTTC	CASSEGTGFYEQYF
.	.	TRBV28	TRBJ1-5	TGTGCCAGCAGTTTAATGAGTTTTTATAGCAATCAGCCCCAGCATTTT	CASSLMSFYSNQPQHF
.	.	TRBV6-6	TRBJ2-1	TGTGCCAGCAGTGGGTGGGCGGGGAATGAGCAGTTCTTC	CASSGWAGNEQFF
TRBD2	.	TRBV7-8	TRBJ2-7	TGTGCCAGCAGCCCTACCCCGGGACTAGCGGGTCACGACGAGCAGTACTTC	CASSPTPGLAGHDEQYF
TRBD1	few	TRBV30	TRBJ2-2	TGTGCCTGGAGCCAGGGGGCTCCCGGGGAGCTGTTTTTT	CAWSQGAPGELFF
.	.	TRBV6-5	TRBJ2-1	TGTGCCAGCAGTTACTCAAAAGACTACAATGAGCAGTTCTTC	CASSYSKDYNEQFF
.	.	TRBV6-5	TRBJ1-2	TGTGCCAGCAGTTACTCGCAGGACAGCTATGGCTACACCTTC	CASSYSQDSYGYTF
.	.	TRBV28	TRBJ2-7	TGTGCCAGCAGTTTAGTGGGGGCGCAGTACGAGCAGTACTTC	CASSLVGAQYEQYF
.	once	TRBV19	TRBJ2-5	TGTGCCAGTAGTTATCGGCCTGAGGAGACCCAGTACTTC	CASSYRPEETQYF
.	.	TRBV2	TRBJ2-7	TGTGCCAGCAGTGAGACTGGATCCTCCTACGAGCAGTACTTC	CASSETGSSYEQYF
TRBD2	.	TRBV4-1	TRBJ2-7	TGCGCCAGCAGTAGGGTGGGAGGGCCGACGTACGAGCAGTACTTC	CASSRVGGPTYEQYF
.	.	TRBV6-5	TRBJ2-1	TGTGCCAGCAGTTACGCCCTAGCAGGTGCCTACAATGAGCAGTTCTTC	CASSYALAGAYNEQFF
TRBD1	.	TRBV9	TRBJ1-1	TGTGCCAGCAGCGGGACAGGGTTTGGCACTGAAGCTTTCTTT	CASSGTGFGTEAFF
.	.	TRBV7-9	TRBJ2-3	TGTGCCAGCAGCTTAGGGCCACAAGGCACAGATACGCAGTATTTT	CASSLGPQGTDTQYF
.	.	TRBV7-9	TRBJ2-7	TGTGCCAGCAGCTTTCGTCTTCCAGGGGGGGACGAGCAGTACTTC	CASSFRLPGGDEQYF
.	.	TRBV5-4	TRBJ2-7	TGTGCCAGCAGCTTGGGGGGTCCCGAGCAGTACTTC	CASSLGGPEQYF
.	.	TRBV19	TRBJ2-3	TGTGCCAGTACCGATAACCTTGGGGGACCCACAGATACGCAGTATTTT	CASTDNLGGPTDTQYF
TRBD1	.	TRBV29-1	TRBJ1-2	TGCAGCGACGGGACAGGCGACAACTATGGCTACACCTTC	CSDGTGDNYGYTF
TRBD1	.	TRBV27	TRBJ2-5	TGTGCCAGCAGTGCAAGGGGACAGGGGGTCCAAGAGACCCAGTACTTC	CASSARGQGVQETQYF
.	.	TRBV6-5	TRBJ1-1	TGTGCCAGCAGTTTCGAGGGGAACACTGAAGCTTTCTTT	CASSFEGNTEAFF
TRBD2	.	TRBV5-4	TRBJ2-7	TGTGCCAGCAGCCCCAGCGGGAGCTCCTACGAGCAGTACTTC	CASSPSGSSYEQYF
.	.	TRBV28	TRBJ2-7	TGTGCCAGCAGTTCCACCGGGGCCTCCTACGAGCAGTACTTC	CASSSTGASYEQYF
.	once	TRBV5-5	TRBJ2-7	TGTGCCAGCAGCCACACAGGGTCCTCAGCCTACGAGCAGTACTTC	CASSHTGSSAYEQYF
.	.	TRBV7-9	TRBJ2-1	TGTGCCAGCAGCTCGACTACTTTCCCCTACAATGAGCAGTTCTTC	CASSSTTFPYNEQFF
.	.	TRBV4-1	TRBJ2-7	TGCGCCAGCAGCCAGGGACATCCCTCCTACGAGCAGTACTTC	CASSQGHPSYEQYF
TRBD2	.	TRBV4-1	TRBJ2-7	TGCGCCAGCAGCCAAGGGGGACTAGCGCTGAACTACGAGCAGTACTTC	CASSQGGLALNYEQYF
TRBD2	.	TRBV10-2	TRBJ2-1	TGCGCCAGCAGTTCCCCGGGACTAGTTAGTGAGCAGTTCTTC	CASSSPGLVSEQFF
.	.	TRBV5-6	TRBJ2-7	TGTGCCAGCAGTCTAGCAGGGGACCCCTACGAGCAGTACTTC	CASSLAGDPYEQYF
TRBD2	.	TRBV7-9	TRBJ2-2	TGTGCCAGCAGAAGCAACCTAGCGGGGGGTACCGGGGAGCTGTTTTTT	CASRSNLAGGTGELFF
TRBD1	.	TRBV11-2	TRBJ1-3	TGTGCCAGCACTGGGACAGGGGCTTCCGGAAACACCATATATTTT	CASTGTGASGNTIYF
.	.	TRBV29-1	TRBJ2-1	TGCAGCGTTGAATCCGACGGCTACAATGAGCAGTTCTTC	CSVESDGYNEQFF
TRBD2	.	TRBV9	TRBJ2-5	TGTGCCAGCAGCGTAGAAGGTAGCGGGGGGGTTGTGGAGACCCAGTACTTC	CASSVEGSGGVVETQYF
.	once	TRBV11-2	TRBJ2-7	TGTGCCAGCAGCTTAGAGGGCCGCCCCTCCTACGAGCAGTACTTC	CASSLEGRPSYEQYF
TRBD1	.	TRBV9	TRBJ2-1	TGTGCCAGCAGCGTGGGGTTCGGGACAGGGATGGATGAGCAGTTCTTC	CASSVGFGTGMDEQFF
TRBD1	.	TRBV28	TRBJ2-7	TGTGCCAGCAGTCACCGGGACAGTTTCTACGAGCAGTACTTC	CASSHRDSFYEQYF
.	.	TRBV4-1	TRBJ2-5	TGCGCCAGCAGCCAAGATTTTGCAGCCTTGGAGACCCAGTACTTC	CASSQDFAALETQYF
.	.	TRBV4-3	TRBJ2-7	TGCGCCAGCAGCCACCGGGACAAAAATTACGAGCAGTACTTC	CASSHRDKNYEQYF
TRBD1	.	TRBV9	TRBJ1-3	TGTGCCAGCAGCGTAGAGGGACAGGCCAACTCTGGAAACACCATATATTTT	CASSVEGQANSGNTIYF
.	.	TRBV6-9	TRBJ1-6	TGTGCCAGCAGCCTAGGAAGCGGAAGATTCACCCTCCACTTT	CASSLGSGRFTLHF
.	.	TRBV2	TRBJ1-5	TGTGCCAGCAGTGAGGGGCAGATCTATAGCAATCAGCCCCAGCATTTT	CASSEGQIYSNQPQHF
.	.	TRBV28	TRBJ1-5	TGTGCCAGCAATTTCGAGGGCGCGGGTAATCAGCCCCAGCATTTT	CASNFEGAGNQPQHF
TRBD1	few	TRBV19	TRBJ2-1	TGTGCCAGTATCCAGGGGGATGAGCAGTTCTTC	CASIQGDEQFF
TRBD1	.	TRBV5-6	TRBJ2-1	TGTGCCAGCAGCGCGCGCACAGGGGTCGGGGTAATGGGGAATGAGCAGTTCTTC	CASSARTGVGVMGNEQFF
TRBD2	.	TRBV11-1	TRBJ2-3	TGTGCCAGCAGCTTATCGGACCTTAGCGGGGAGGCAGATACGCAGTATTTT	CASSLSDLSGEADTQYF
TRBD1	.	TRBV27	TRBJ2-1	TGTGCCAGCAGGCCAACCCCGGACAGGGGGCTCGATAATGAGCAGTTCTTC	CASRPTPDRGLDNEQFF
TRBD1	.	TRBV4-1	TRBJ2-2	TGCGCCAGCAGCCAAGTTAACGCAGGGGGCTCGGGGGAGCTGTTTTTT	CASSQVNAGGSGELFF
TRBD2	.	TRBV19	TRBJ2-2	TGTGCCAGTGCCTATCAGCTAGCGGGGGGAAACACCGGGGAGCTGTTTTTT	CASAYQLAGGNTGELFF